The sequence of this TCR beta chain was determined in a study of shared clonotypes between healthy human individuals. General study findings and limits: Clonotypes shared by all four donors outscored non-shared clonotypes in generation probability.

This clone has a single count. Its antigen is not identified. From germline, CDR1 is SEHNR and CDR2 FQNEAQ (reference sequence). The CDR3 extends over 17 amino acids. V was pared by 3 bases and J by 12 bases, with 27 bases between. As defined, naive CD8 cells were CD45RO-negative and positively selected for CCR7, with terminally differentiated effector memory CD45RA+ cells excluded. TCRdb's table, derived via immunoSEQ multiplex PCR, lists solely in-frame clones and lacks some. Altogether about 2.1 million clones are present, about 92% being singletons, with the ten largest covering about 1.5%. The rearrangement joins TRBV7-9 to TRBJ1-3; weak D call: TRBD1 (6 bases). Input material: naive CD8+ T cells from PBMCs. The TCR sequence derives from a man aged 18 to 30 in good health. Some clones in this sample may be carry-over from other donors' samples. This CDR3 is CASSFGGKTGGEGGIYF. The CDR3 DNA is TGTGCCAGCAGCTTCGGGGGAAAGACAGGCGGCGAGGGTGGCATATATTTT.